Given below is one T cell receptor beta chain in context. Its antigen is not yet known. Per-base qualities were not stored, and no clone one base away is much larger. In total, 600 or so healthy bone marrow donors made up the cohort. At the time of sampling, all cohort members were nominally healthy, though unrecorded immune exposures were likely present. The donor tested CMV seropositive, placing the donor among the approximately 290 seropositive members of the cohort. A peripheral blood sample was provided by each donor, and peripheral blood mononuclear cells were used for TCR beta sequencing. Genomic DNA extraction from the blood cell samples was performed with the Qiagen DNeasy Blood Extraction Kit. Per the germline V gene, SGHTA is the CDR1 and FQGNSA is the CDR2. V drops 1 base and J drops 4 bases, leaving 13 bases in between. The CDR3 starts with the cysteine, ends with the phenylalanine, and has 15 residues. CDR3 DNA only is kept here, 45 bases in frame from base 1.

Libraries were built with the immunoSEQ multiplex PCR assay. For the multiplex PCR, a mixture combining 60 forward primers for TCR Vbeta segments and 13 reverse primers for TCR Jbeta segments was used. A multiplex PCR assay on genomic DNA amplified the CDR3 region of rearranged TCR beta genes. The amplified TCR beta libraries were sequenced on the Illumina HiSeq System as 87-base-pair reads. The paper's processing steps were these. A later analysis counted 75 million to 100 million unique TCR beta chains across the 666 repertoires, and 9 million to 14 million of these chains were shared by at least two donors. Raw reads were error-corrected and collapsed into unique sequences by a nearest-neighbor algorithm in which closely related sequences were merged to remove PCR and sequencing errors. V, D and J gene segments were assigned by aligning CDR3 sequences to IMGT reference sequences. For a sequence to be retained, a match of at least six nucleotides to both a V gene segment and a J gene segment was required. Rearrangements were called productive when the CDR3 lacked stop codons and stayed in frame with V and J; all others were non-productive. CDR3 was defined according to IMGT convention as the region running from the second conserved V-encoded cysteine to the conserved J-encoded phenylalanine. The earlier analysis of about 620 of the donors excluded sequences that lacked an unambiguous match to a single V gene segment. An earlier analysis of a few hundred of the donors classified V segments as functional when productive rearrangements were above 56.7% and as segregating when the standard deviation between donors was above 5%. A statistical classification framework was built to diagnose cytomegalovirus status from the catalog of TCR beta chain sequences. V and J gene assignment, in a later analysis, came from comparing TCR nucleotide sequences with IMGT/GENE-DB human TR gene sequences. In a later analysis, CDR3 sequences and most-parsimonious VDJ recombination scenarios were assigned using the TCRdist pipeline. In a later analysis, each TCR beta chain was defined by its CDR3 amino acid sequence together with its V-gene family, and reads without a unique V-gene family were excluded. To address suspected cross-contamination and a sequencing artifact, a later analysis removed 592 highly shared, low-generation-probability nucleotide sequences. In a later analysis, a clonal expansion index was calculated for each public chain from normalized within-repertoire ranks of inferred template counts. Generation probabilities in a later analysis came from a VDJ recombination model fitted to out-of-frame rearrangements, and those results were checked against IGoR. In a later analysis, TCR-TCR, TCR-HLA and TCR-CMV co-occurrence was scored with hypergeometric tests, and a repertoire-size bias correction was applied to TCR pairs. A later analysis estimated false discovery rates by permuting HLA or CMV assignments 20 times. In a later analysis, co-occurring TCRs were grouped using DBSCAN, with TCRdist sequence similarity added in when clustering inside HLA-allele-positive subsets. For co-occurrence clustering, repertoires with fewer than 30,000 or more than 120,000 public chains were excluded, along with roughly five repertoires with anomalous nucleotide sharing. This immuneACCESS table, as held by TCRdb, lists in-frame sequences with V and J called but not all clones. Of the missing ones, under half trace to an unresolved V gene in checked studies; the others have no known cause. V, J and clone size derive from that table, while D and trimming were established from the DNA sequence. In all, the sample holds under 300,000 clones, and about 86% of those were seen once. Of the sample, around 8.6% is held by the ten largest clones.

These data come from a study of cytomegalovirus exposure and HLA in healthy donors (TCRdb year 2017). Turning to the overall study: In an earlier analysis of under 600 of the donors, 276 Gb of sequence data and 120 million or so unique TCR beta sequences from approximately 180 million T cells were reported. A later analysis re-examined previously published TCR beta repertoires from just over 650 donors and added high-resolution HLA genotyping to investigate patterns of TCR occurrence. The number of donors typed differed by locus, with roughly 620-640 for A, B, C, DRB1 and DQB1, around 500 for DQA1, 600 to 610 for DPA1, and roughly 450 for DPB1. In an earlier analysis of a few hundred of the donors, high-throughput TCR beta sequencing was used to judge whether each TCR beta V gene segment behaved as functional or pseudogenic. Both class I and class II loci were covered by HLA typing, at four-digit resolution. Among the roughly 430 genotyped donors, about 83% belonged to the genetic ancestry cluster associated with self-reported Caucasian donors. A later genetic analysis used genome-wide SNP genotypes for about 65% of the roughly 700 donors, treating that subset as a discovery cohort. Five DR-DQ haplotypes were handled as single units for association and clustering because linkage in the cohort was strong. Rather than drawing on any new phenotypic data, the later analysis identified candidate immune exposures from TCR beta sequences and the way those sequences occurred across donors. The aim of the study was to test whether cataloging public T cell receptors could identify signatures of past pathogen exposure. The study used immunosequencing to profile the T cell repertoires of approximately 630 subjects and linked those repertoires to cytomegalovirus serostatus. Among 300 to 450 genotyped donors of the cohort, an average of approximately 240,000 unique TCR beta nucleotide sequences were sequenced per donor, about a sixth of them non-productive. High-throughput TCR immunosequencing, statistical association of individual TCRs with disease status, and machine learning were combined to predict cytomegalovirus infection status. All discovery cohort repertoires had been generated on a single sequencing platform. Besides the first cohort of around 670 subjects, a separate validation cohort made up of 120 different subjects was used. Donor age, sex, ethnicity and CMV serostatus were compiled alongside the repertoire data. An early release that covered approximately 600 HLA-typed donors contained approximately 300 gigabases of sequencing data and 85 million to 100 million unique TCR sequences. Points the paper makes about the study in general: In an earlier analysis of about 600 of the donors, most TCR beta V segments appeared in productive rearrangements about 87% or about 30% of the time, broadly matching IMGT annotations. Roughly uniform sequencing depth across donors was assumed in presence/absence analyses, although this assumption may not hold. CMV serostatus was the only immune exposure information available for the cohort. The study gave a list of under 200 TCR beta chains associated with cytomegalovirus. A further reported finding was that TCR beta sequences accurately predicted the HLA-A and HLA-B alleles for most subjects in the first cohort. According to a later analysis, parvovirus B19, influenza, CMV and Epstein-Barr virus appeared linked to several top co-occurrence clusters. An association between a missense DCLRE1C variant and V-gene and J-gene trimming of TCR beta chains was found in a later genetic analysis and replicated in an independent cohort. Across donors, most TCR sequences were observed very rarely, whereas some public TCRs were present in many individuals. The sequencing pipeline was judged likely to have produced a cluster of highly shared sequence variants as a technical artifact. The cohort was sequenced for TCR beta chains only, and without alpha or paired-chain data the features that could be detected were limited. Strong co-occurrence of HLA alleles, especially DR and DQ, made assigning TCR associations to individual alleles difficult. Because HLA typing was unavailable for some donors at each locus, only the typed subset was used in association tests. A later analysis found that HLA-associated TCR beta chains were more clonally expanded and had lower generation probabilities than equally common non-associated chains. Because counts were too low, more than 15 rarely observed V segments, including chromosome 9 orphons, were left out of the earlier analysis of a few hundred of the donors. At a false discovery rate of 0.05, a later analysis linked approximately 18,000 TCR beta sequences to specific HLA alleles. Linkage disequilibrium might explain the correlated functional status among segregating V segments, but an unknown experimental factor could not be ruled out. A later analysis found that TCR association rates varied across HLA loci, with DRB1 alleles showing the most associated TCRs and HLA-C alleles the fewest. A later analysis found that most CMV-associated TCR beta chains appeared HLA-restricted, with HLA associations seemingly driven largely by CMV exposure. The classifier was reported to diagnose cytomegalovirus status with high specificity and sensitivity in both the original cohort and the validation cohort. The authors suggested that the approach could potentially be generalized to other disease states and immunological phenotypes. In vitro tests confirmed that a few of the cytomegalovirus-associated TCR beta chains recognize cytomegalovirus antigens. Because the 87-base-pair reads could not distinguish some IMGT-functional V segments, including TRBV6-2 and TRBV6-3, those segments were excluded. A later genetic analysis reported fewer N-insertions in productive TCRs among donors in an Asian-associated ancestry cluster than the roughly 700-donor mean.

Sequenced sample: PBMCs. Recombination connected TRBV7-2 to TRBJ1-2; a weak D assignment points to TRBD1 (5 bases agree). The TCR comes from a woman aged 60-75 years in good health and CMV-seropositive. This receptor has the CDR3 CASSLGGGEGYGYTF. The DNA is TGTGCCAGCAGCTTAGGCGGGGGGGAGGGCTATGGCTACACCTTC.